This passage covers 16 T cell receptor beta chains from one sample sequenced in a study of blood T cell repertoires in COVID-19. Data came from immunoSEQ multiplex PCR; TCRdb stores just in-frame clones and leaves some out. The sample lists 300,000 to 400,000 clones, 88% seen once, with more than 5.5% in the top ten. Sequenced sample: peripheral blood. Receptors originate from a woman in her seventies with COVID-19, enrolled during active disease.

The V call is TRBV6-2 or TRBV6-3, the J call TRBJ2-7, with D uncertain. V was clipped by 2 bases and J by 5 bases, with 4 bases between them. Germline CDR1 is MNHEY and CDR2 is SVGEGT. There are 11 residues in the CDR3. The CDR3 DNA reads as TGTGCCAGCAGTTACGGGCACGAGCAGTACTTC. Its protein product is CASSYGHEQYF.

The chain combines TRBV4-3 with TRBJ1-4, with a weak D call TRBD1 (6 bases). The CDR3 spans 16 residues. The ends were cut back, 4 bases at V and 0 bases at J, with 12 bases in the middle. Per germline, CDR1 LGHNA and CDR2 YSLEER. The chain's CDR3 is CASSPTGSATNEKLFF. The CDR3, as DNA: TGCGCCAGCAGCCCCACAGGGAGCGCAACTAATGAAAAACTGTTTTTT.

The V call is TRBV7-9, the J call TRBJ1-1, with no clear D. Germline V gives CDR1 SEHNR, CDR2 FQNEAQ (reference sequence). CDR3 length equals 18 residues. Trimming cost V 4 bases and J 4 bases, with 25 bases left between them. CDR3 region: CASSSLRGLGGRSTEAFF. CDR3 nucleotides: TGTGCCAGCAGCTCTCTACGTGGGCTGGGAGGGAGGAGCACTGAAGCTTTCTTT.

V and J are TRBV27 and TRBJ1-2; 7 nucleotides line up with TRBD1. The germline gives CDR1 MNHEY, CDR2 SMNVEV (reference sequence). J was trimmed by 4 bases and V by 8 bases; bases with no gene match: 13. The CDR3 has 15 amino acids. The CDR3 sequence: CASCRGVGLGYGYTF. The CDR3 bases are TGTGCCAGCTGCAGGGGGGTGGGACTTGGCTATGGCTACACCTTC.

On this clone: Different DNA sequences within this sample yield the same CDR3. The chain links TRBV7-6 to TRBJ2-1; 11 bases are shared with TRBD2. Germline assignment: CDR1 SGHVS and CDR2 FNYEAQ. CDR3 length: 15 amino acids. Trimming removed 6 bases from V and 4 bases from J; junction bases left unmatched: 5. For the CDR3, the DNA is TGTGCCAGCAGTCCCGGGACTAGCGGTTACAATGAGCAGTTCTTC. Amino acid sequence: CASSPGTSGYNEQFF.

The rearrangement joins TRBV27 to TRBJ1-1, with D possibly TRBD1 on 6 matching bases. The CDR3 extends over 14 amino acids. V lost 5 bases and J 3 bases, leaving 13 bases between the germline ends. In germline, CDR1 is MNHEY, CDR2 SMNVEV (reference sequence). The chain's CDR3 is CASSLYREYTEAFF. CDR3 DNA: TGTGCCAGCAGTCTCTACAGGGAGTACACTGAAGCTTTCTTT.

The rearrangement links TRBV5-1 to TRBJ1-1; unclear D gene. V dropped 7 bases and J dropped 1 base, with 14 bases sitting between them. The CDR3 length is 14 residues. CDR1 and CDR2 from the germline V gene are SGHRS and YFSETQ. This CDR3 reads CASRAGSGNTEAFF. DNA of the CDR3: TGCGCCAGCCGGGCGGGATCAGGGAACACTGAAGCTTTCTTT.

This clone came up a few times. V gene TRBV6-5 combines with J gene TRBJ1-5, with D possibly being TRBD1 (6 bases). Trimming took off 9 bases at V and 6 bases at J, with 12 bases between the two ends. From germline, CDR1 is MNHEY and CDR2 SVGAGI. The CDR3 runs 12 residues. DNA for the CDR3: TGTGCCAGTACAGGGTGGAGTCAGCCCCAGCATTTT. It yields the protein CASTGWSQPQHF.

The J gene is TRBJ1-4, the V gene TRBV5-6; D might be TRBD1 (5 bases). The germline V gene encodes CDR1 SGHDT and CDR2 YYEEEE. The CDR3 runs 12 residues. V was trimmed by 3 bases and J by 8 bases, leaving 8 bases between them. In DNA form, the CDR3 reads TGTGCCAGCAGCTCCGACAGAGAAAAACTGTTTTTT. Residues: CASSSDREKLFF.

This clone was detected a few times. The chain combines TRBV2 with TRBJ1-4; possibly TRBD1 for D (5 bases). Trimming cost V 7 bases and J 7 bases, with 16 bases left between them. The germline CDR1 and CDR2 sequences are SNHLY and FYNNEI. The CDR3 is 14 residues long. This CDR3 reads CASTRDAGGEKLFF. The DNA for the CDR3 is TGTGCCAGCACCCGGGACGCGGGAGGTGAAAAACTGTTTTTT.

This clone was counted between two and nine times. The genes are TRBV7-8 and TRBJ2-7, with TRBD1 identical over 7 bases. The germline gives CDR1 SGHVS, CDR2 FQNEAQ. With V trimmed by 5 bases and J by 4 bases, 8 bases remained unmatched. This CDR3 contains 14 residues. In nucleotides, the CDR3 is TGTGCCAGCAGCCCCTCAGGACAGGCATACGAGCAGTACTTC. The encoded protein is CASSPSGQAYEQYF. Together with reference TRBV7-8 and TRBJ2-7, the CDR3 gives the full variable domain: GAGVSQSPRYKVAKRGQDVALRCDPISGHVSLFWYQQALGQGPEFLTYFQNEAQLDKSGLPSDRFFAERPEGSVSTLKIQRTQQEDSAVYLCASSPSGQAYEQYFGPGTRLTVT.

The chain joins TRBV5-8 to TRBJ1-5; 9 bases fit TRBD1. In germline, CDR1 is SGHTS, CDR2 YDEGEE. This CDR3 region has 15 residues. With V trimmed by 4 bases and J by 4 bases, 6 bases remained unmatched. The CDR3 loop is CASSRQGDGNQPQHF. The CDR3 bases are TGTGCCAGCAGCAGACAGGGGGATGGGAATCAGCCCCAGCATTTT.

In the case of this clone: The same CDR3 is also encoded by other DNA sequences in this sample. This sequence joins TRBV29-1 and TRBJ1-2, with 8 bases lining up with TRBD1. J was trimmed by 6 bases and V by 4 bases; bases with no gene match: 1. The CDR3 sequence is 11 residues long. Germline loops: CDR1 SQVTM, CDR2 ANQGSEA. DNA of the CDR3: TGCAGCGTTGGGACAGGGAATGGCTACACCTTC. This translates into CSVGTGNGYTF.

The chain joins TRBV27 to TRBJ2-1; perhaps TRBD2 as D (6 bases). The CDR3 contains 16 residues. The germline V gene has CDR1 MNHEY and CDR2 SMNVEV (reference sequence). Trimming cost V 3 bases and J 1 base, with 13 bases left between them. In DNA, the CDR3 is TGTGCCAGCAGTTTTATTGCGGGGAGATCCTACAATGAGCAGTTCTTC. It encodes CASSFIAGRSYNEQFF.

This sequence joins TRBV27 and TRBJ1-2; 8 nucleotides match TRBD1. There are 16 residues in the CDR3. With 3 bases clipped from V and 3 bases from J, the junction kept 9 bases outside the gene matches. Germline lookup yields CDR1 MNHEY and CDR2 SMNVEV (reference sequence). CDR3 residues: CASSLNPRTGYYGYTF. The CDR3 region has the DNA TGTGCCAGCAGTTTGAATCCTCGGACAGGGTACTATGGCTACACCTTC.

V and J are TRBV12-3 or TRBV12-4 and TRBJ1-2; the D is unclear. This CDR3 has 13 residues. V lost 5 bases, J lost 6 bases, and 13 bases lay in between. CDR3 DNA: TGTGCCAGCAGTCCACGGACTGGCAATGGCTACACCTTC. Protein: CASSPRTGNGYTF.